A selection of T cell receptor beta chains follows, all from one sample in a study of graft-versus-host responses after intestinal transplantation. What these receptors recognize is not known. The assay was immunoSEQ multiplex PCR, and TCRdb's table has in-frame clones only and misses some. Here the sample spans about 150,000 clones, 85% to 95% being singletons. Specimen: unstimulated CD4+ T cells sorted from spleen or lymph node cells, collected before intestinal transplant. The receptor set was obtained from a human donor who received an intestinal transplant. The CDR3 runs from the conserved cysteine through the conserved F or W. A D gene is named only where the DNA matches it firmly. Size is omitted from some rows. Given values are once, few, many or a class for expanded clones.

CASSLAGLYGYTF | TGTGCCAGCAGCTTAGCAGGACTCTATGGCTACACCTTC | TRBV11-2 | NA | TRBJ1-2 | NA
CASSKTGGGYTF | TGTGCCAGTAGTAAGACAGGCGGTGGCTACACCTTC | TRBV19 | NA | TRBJ1-2 | NA
CAISEWSSSYNEQFF | TGTGCCATCAGTGAGTGGTCAAGCTCCTACAATGAGCAGTTCTTC | TRBV10-3 | NA | TRBJ2-1 | NA
CASSTSGFHEQYF | TGTGCCAGCTCGACTAGCGGGTTCCACGAGCAGTACTTC | TRBV6-5 | TRBD2 | TRBJ2-7 | NA
CASSFELVTYNEQFF | TGTGCCAGCAGCTTCGAACTAGTTACCTACAATGAGCAGTTCTTC | TRBV7-3 | NA | TRBJ2-1 | NA
CASRTWTGSYEQYF | TGTGCCAGCCGCACCTGGACAGGATCCTACGAGCAGTACTTC | TRBV27 | TRBD1 | TRBJ2-7 | NA
CASTPIGQVSYEQYF | TGTGCCAGCACCCCCATAGGGCAGGTCTCCTACGAGCAGTACTTC | TRBV28 | NA | TRBJ2-7 | NA
CASSSLAAGNTIYF | TGTGCCAGCAGTTCCCTGGCCGCGGGAAACACCATATATTTT | TRBV27 | NA | TRBJ1-3 | NA
CASSVTPSGNTGELFF | TGTGCCAGCAGCGTAACACCCAGCGGGAACACCGGGGAGCTGTTTTTT | TRBV9 | NA | TRBJ2-2 | NA
CASSTAGTNRIYGYTF | TGTGCCAGCAGCACCGCCGGGACAAACAGGATCTATGGCTACACCTTC | TRBV7-2 | NA | TRBJ1-2 | NA
CASSRSGVNTGELFF | TGTGCCAGCAGCCGTAGCGGGGTCAACACCGGGGAGCTGTTTTTT | TRBV7-2 | TRBD2 | TRBJ2-2 | once
CASNLAGDTYEQYF | TGTGCCAGCAATCTAGCGGGAGATACCTACGAGCAGTACTTC | TRBV2 | TRBD2 | TRBJ2-7 | NA
CASSQARDRVGANVLTF | TGCGCCAGCAGCCAAGCCCGGGACAGGGTTGGGGCCAACGTCCTGACTTTC | TRBV4-1 | TRBD1 | TRBJ2-6 | NA
CASSHSSGPRNTGELFF | TGTGCCAGCTCACACTCCTCGGGACCTCGGAACACCGGGGAGCTGTTTTTT | TRBV18 | NA | TRBJ2-2 | once
CSVEDRGVNQETQYF | TGCAGCGTTGAAGATAGGGGAGTAAACCAAGAGACCCAGTACTTC | TRBV29-1 | NA | TRBJ2-5 | NA
CASSPQGQGNYGYTF | TGTGCCAGCTCACCCCAAGGACAGGGAAACTATGGCTACACCTTC | TRBV18 | TRBD1 | TRBJ1-2 | once
CASSQDGPRDEQYF | TGTGCCAGCAGCCAAGATGGACCCCGGGACGAGCAGTACTTC | TRBV14 | NA | TRBJ2-7 | NA
CAWTTSTDTQYF | TGTGCCTGGACTACTAGCACAGATACGCAGTATTTT | TRBV30 | NA | TRBJ2-3 | NA
CASSLGIAGVVEQFF | TGTGCCAGCAGCTTGGGGATAGCGGGAGTGGTTGAGCAGTTCTTC | TRBV5-4 | TRBD2 | TRBJ2-1 | NA
CASSQGPSGNTIYF | TGCGCCAGCAGCCAGGGGCCCTCTGGAAACACCATATATTTT | TRBV4-1 | NA | TRBJ1-3 | NA
CASNLQGARNSPLHF | TGTGCCAGCAACCTACAGGGGGCGCGGAATTCACCCCTCCACTTT | TRBV28 | TRBD1 | TRBJ1-6 | NA
CASSLVIGRLSGNTIYF | TGTGCCAGCAGCTTGGTGATCGGCAGGCTCTCTGGAAACACCATATATTTT | TRBV5-8 | NA | TRBJ1-3 | NA
CASSGDSLGSQPQHF | TGTGCCAGCAGTGGGGACTCCCTAGGAAGTCAGCCCCAGCATTTT | TRBV2 | NA | TRBJ1-5 | NA
CASSRQVSRDNQPQHF | TGTGCCAGCTCACGACAGGTCTCGAGGGATAATCAGCCCCAGCATTTT | TRBV18 | NA | TRBJ1-5 | NA
CASSSHSEENTEAFF | TGTGCCAGCAGTTCTCATAGTGAAGAGAACACTGAAGCTTTCTTT | TRBV6-5 | NA | TRBJ1-1 | once
CASSSAGYTEAFF | TGCGCCAGCAGCTCGGCGGGGTACACTGAAGCTTTCTTT | TRBV5-1 | NA | TRBJ1-1 | NA
CASSRQGQGQETQYF | TGTGCCAGCAGCCGTCAGGGACAGGGACAAGAGACCCAGTACTTC | TRBV11-2 | TRBD1 | TRBJ2-5 | NA
CASSTTEGSGANVLTF | TGTGCCAGCAGCACTACGGAAGGATCTGGGGCCAACGTCCTGACTTTC | TRBV21-1 | NA | TRBJ2-6 | NA
CASRRTGPNYGYTF | TGTGCCAGCCGCAGGACAGGACCAAACTATGGCTACACCTTC | TRBV13 | TRBD1 | TRBJ1-2 | NA
CASSLGGSGMWETQYF | TGTGCCAGCAGCCTAGGGGGTAGCGGGATGTGGGAGACCCAGTACTTC | TRBV11-2 | TRBD2 | TRBJ2-5 | NA
CASSLARDTLFDGYTF | TGCGCCAGCAGCCTAGCCCGGGACACCCTTTTCGATGGCTACACCTTC | TRBV4-1 | NA | TRBJ1-2 | NA
CASSNPGSVYEQYF | TGTGCCAGCAGTAACCCCGGGTCCGTCTACGAGCAGTACTTC | TRBV27 | NA | TRBJ2-7 | NA
CASSLGLAVTDTQYF | TGTGCCAGCAGCTTAGGGCTAGCGGTCACAGATACGCAGTATTTT | TRBV7-6 | TRBD2 | TRBJ2-3 | NA
CAPTDRGAETYEQYF | TGCGCCCCTACCGATCGGGGCGCGGAAACCTACGAGCAGTACTTC | TRBV10-1 | NA | TRBJ2-7 | NA
CASSQHSALYEQYF | TGCGCCAGCAGCCAACACTCAGCCCTTTACGAGCAGTACTTC | TRBV4-3 | NA | TRBJ2-7 | NA
CASSGPSGYEQYF | TGTGCCAGCAGCGGACCGTCTGGTTACGAGCAGTACTTC | TRBV9 | NA | TRBJ2-7 | NA
CASSFDRLSSYEQYF | TGTGCCAGCAGCTTTGACAGGTTGTCATCCTACGAGCAGTACTTC | TRBV11-2 | NA | TRBJ2-7 | NA
CASRGQANSGNTIYF | TGCGCCAGCAGGGGACAGGCGAACTCTGGAAACACCATATATTTT | TRBV5-1 | TRBD1 | TRBJ1-3 | NA
CASSVGGRYYEQYF | TGTGCCAGCAGCGTAGGCGGGAGGTACTACGAGCAGTACTTC | TRBV9 | TRBD2 | TRBJ2-7 | NA
CASRRPETQYF | TGTGCCAGCAGGAGACCGGAGACCCAGTACTTC | TRBV25-1 | NA | TRBJ2-5 | NA
CASSESPWTRVLDTQYF | TGCGCCAGCAGTGAGTCCCCTTGGACTAGAGTTCTCGATACGCAGTATTTT | TRBV10-1 | TRBD2 | TRBJ2-3 | NA
CASSPINPTGGHNEQFF | TGTGCCAGCTCACCCATAAACCCGACAGGTGGGCACAATGAGCAGTTCTTC | TRBV18 | NA | TRBJ2-1 | NA
CASSNTTNEKLFF | TGTGCCAGCAGCAATACAACTAATGAAAAACTGTTTTTT | TRBV5-4 | NA | TRBJ1-4 | NA
CASSINVNRVHEQFF | TGTGCCAGTAGTATCAACGTGAATAGGGTCCATGAGCAGTTCTTC | TRBV19 | NA | TRBJ2-1 | NA
CASSGDRPYEQYF | TGTGCCAGCAGTGGGGACAGGCCCTACGAGCAGTACTTC | TRBV6-1 | TRBD1 | TRBJ2-7 | NA